A selection of T cell receptor beta chains follows, all from one sample in a study of blood T cell repertoires in COVID-19. Method: immunoSEQ multiplex PCR; TCRdb's copy keeps in-frame clones and lacks some. The repertoire consists of some 96,000 clones, with around 88% occurring once and the leading ten covering approximately 5%. Source material: peripheral blood. The origin of the receptors is a human donor in a cohort sampled during active COVID-19. CDR3s include the opening cysteine and the closing phenylalanine or tryptophan. D genes are given only for firm matches. The size of a clone is reported for some rows only, either as once, few or many, or as a class for expanded clones.

NA	TRBV6-5	NA	TRBJ2-3	CASRGLVRYTDTQYF	TGTGCCAGCAGGGGACTCGTCCGCTACACAGATACGCAGTATTTT
NA	TRBV5-5	NA	TRBJ2-3	CASSLGLELTDTQYF	TGTGCCAGCAGCTTGGGCCTGGAGCTAACAGATACGCAGTATTTT
NA	TRBV10-3	NA	TRBJ1-2	CAISALGGAHGYTF	TGTGCCATCAGTGCCCTCGGAGGGGCGCATGGCTACACCTTC
TRBD1	TRBV28	NA	TRBJ1-4	CASRLGGQTNEKLFF	TGTGCCAGCAGGCTGGGGGGACAGACTAATGAAAAACTGTTTTTT
TRBD2	TRBV15	NA	TRBJ2-1	CATSVPGLAGGNEQFF	TGTGCCACCAGCGTACCGGGACTAGCGGGAGGGAATGAGCAGTTCTTC
TRBD1	TRBV5-1	NA	TRBJ1-2	CASRSEAGTGGYGYTF	TGCGCCAGCAGGTCCGAGGCCGGGACAGGAGGCTATGGCTACACCTTC
TRBD2	TRBV6-4	NA	TRBJ2-2	CASDTSGTQNTGELFF	TGTGCCAGCGACACTAGCGGGACACAGAACACCGGGGAGCTGTTTTTT
TRBD2	TRBV7-8	NA	TRBJ2-3	CASSLPGLAGDTQYF	TGTGCCAGCAGTTTACCGGGACTAGCGGGAGATACGCAGTATTTT
NA	TRBV7-9	NA	TRBJ1-4	CASNMQGYGEKLFF	TGTGCCAGCAACATGCAGGGGTACGGTGAAAAACTGTTTTTT
TRBD1	TRBV6-5	NA	TRBJ1-2	CASNTGAGAGGYTF	TGTGCCAGCAATACAGGGGCAGGGGCAGGTGGCTACACCTTC
TRBD2	TRBV28	NA	TRBJ2-1	CASSLGLAGGYEQFF	TGTGCCAGCAGTTTAGGGCTAGCGGGAGGCTATGAGCAGTTCTTC
TRBD2	TRBV7-2	NA	TRBJ2-4	CASSLGRLAGGVNIQYF	TGTGCCAGCAGCTTAGGTAGACTAGCGGGAGGGGTAAACATTCAGTACTTC
TRBD2	TRBV11-3	once	TRBJ2-1	CASSRGLANNEQFF	TGTGCCAGCAGCCGGGGACTAGCGAACAATGAGCAGTTCTTC
TRBD2	TRBV5-6	NA	TRBJ2-3	CASSWRSSGRVADTQYF	TGTGCCAGCAGCTGGAGGTCTAGCGGGAGAGTCGCAGATACGCAGTATTTT
TRBD2	TRBV9	NA	TRBJ2-5	CASSRRLAGGQETQYF	TGTGCCAGCAGTCGAAGACTAGCGGGAGGGCAAGAGACCCAGTACTTC